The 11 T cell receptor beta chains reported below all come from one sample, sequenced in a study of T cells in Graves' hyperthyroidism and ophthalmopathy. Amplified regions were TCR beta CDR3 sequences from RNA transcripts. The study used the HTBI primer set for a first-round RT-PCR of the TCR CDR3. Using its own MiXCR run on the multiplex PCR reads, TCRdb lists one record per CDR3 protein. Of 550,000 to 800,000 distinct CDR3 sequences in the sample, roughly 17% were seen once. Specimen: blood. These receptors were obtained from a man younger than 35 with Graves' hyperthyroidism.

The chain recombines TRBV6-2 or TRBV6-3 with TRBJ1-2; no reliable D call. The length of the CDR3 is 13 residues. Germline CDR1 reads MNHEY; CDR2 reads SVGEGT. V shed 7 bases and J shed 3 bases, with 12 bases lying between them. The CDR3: CASKAETYYGYTF. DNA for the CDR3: TGTGCCAGCAAAGCAGAGACGTACTATGGCTACACCTTC.

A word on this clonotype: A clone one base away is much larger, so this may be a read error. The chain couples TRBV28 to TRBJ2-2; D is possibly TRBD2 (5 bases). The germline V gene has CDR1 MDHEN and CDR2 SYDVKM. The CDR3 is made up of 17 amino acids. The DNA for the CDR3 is TGTGCCAGCAGTTCCTTTGGGCGGGCAAAATTCACCAGGGAGCTGTTTTTT. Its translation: CASSSFGRAKFTRELFF.

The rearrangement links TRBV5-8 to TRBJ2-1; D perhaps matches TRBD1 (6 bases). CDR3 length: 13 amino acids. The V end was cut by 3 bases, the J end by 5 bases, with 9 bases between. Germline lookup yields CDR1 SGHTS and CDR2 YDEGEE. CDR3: CASSWTDNNEQFF. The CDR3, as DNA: TGTGCCAGCAGCTGGACAGACAACAATGAGCAGTTCTTC.

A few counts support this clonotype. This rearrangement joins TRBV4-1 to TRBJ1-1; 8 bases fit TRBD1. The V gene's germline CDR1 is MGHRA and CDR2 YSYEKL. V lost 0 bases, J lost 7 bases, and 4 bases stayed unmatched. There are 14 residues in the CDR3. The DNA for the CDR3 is TGCGCCAGCAGCCAAGATGGGGGGACAGGTGAAGCTTTCTTT. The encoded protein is CASSQDGGTGEAFF.

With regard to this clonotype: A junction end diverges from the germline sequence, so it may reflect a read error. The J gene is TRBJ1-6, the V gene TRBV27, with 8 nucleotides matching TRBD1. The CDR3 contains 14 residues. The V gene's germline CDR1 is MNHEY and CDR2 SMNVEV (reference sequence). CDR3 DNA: TGTACCAGTCAGGGGGCCCCTTATAATTCACCCCTCCACTTT. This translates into CTSQGAPYNSPLHF.

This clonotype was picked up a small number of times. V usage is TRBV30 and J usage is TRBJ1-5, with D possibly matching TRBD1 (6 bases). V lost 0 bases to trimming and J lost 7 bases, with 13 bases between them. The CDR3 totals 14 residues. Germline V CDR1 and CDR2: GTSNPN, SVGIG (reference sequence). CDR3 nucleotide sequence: TGTGCCTGGAGTGTATCCGGGGGCGAGCAGCCCCAGCATTTT. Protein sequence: CAWSVSGGEQPQHF.

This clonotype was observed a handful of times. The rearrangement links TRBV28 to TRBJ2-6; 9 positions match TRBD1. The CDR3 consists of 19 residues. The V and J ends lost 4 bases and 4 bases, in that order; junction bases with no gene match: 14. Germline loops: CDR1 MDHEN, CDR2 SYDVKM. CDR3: CASSSAGTGLGWGANVLTF. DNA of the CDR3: TGTGCCAGCAGTTCTGCCGGGACAGGGCTTGGTTGGGGGGCCAACGTCCTGACTTTC.

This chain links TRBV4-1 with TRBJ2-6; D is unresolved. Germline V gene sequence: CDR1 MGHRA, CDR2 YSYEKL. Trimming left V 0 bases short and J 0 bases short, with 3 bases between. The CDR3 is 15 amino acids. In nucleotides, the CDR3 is TGCGCCAGCAGCCAAGAACGCTCTGGGGCCAACGTCCTGACTTTC. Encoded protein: CASSQERSGANVLTF.

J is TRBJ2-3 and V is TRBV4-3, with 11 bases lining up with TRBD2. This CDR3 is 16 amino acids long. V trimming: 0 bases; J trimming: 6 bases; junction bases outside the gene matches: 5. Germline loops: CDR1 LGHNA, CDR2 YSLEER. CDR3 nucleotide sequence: TGCGCCAGCAGCCAAGAACTAGCGGGAGCGGTGGATACGCAGTATTTT. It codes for CASSQELAGAVDTQYF.

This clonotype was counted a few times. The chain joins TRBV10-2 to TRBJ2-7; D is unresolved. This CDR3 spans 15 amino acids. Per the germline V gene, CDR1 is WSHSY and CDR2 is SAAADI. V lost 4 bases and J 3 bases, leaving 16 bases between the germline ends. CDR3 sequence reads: CASSALGRTLYEQYF. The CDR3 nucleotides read TGCGCCAGCAGTGCCCTTGGACGGACCCTCTACGAGCAGTACTTC.

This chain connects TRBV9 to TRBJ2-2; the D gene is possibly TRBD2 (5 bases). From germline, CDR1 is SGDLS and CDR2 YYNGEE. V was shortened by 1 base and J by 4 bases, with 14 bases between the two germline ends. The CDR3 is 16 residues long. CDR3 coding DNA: TGTGCCAGCAGCGTAATTGGCGGGCTACTCACCGGGGAGCTGTTTTTT. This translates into CASSVIGGLLTGELFF.